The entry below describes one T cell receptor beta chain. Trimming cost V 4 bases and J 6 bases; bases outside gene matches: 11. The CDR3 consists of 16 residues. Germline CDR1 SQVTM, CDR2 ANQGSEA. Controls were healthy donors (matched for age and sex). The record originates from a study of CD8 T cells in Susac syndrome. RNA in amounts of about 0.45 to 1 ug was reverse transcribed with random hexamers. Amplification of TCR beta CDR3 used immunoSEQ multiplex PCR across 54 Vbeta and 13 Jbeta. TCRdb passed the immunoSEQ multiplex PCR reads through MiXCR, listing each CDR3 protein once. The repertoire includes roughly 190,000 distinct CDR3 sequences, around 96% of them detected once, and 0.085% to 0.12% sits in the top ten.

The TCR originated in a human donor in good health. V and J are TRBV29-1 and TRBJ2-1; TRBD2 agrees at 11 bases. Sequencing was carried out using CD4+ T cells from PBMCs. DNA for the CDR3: TGCAGCGTTGTTCGTCTAGCGGGAGGCCCGTCCAATGAGCAGTTCTTC. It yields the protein CSVVRLAGGPSNEQFF.